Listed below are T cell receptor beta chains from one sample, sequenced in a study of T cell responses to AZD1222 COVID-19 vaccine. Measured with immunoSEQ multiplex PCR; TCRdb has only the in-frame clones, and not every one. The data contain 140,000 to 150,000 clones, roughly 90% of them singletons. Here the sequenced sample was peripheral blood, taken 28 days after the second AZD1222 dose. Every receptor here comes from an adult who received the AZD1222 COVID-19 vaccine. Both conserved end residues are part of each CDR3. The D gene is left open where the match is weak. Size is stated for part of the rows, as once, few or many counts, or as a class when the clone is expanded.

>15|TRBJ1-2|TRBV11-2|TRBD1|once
CASSLYSTGVYGYTF
TGTGCCAGCAGCTTATATAGTACAGGGGTATATGGCTACACCTTC
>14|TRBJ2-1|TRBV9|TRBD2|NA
CASSVVSGSTEQFF
TGTGCCAGCAGCGTAGTTAGCGGGAGTACTGAGCAGTTCTTC
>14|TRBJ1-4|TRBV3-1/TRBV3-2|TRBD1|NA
CASSQHPGTEGMFF
TGTGCCAGCAGCCAACACCCCGGGACAGAAGGAATGTTTTTT
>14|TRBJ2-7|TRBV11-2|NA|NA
CASSSGSGLEGQYF
TGTGCCAGCAGCTCAGGGTCGGGACTCGAAGGGCAGTACTTC
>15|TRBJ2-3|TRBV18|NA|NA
CASSPLTLGTDTQYF
TGTGCCAGCTCACCACTGACTTTGGGCACAGATACGCAGTATTTT
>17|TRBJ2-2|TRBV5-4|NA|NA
CASRGERTNTNTGELFF
TGTGCCAGCAGGGGGGAGAGGACAAATACGAACACCGGGGAGCTGTTTTTT
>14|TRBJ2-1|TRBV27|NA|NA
CASRPGAVGYEQFF
TGTGCCAGCAGACCTGGGGCGGTGGGCTATGAGCAGTTCTTC
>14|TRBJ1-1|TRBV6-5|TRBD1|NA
CASSWQTGEVGAFF
TGTGCCAGCAGTTGGCAAACAGGGGAAGTTGGAGCTTTCTTT
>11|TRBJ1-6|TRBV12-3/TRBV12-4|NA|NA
CASSSGEPLHF
TGTGCCAGCAGCTCTGGGGAACCCCTCCACTTT
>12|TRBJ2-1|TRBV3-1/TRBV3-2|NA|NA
CASSQGSDEQFF
TGTGCCAGCAGCCAAGGGAGTGATGAGCAGTTCTTC
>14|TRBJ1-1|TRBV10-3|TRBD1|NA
CAISLQGMNTEAFF
TGTGCCATCAGTCTACAGGGGATGAACACTGAAGCTTTCTTT
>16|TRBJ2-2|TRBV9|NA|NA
CASSVVWGRNTGELFF
TGTGCCAGCAGCGTTGTCTGGGGAAGGAACACCGGGGAGCTGTTTTTT
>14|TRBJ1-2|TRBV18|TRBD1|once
CASSPRQGDYGYTF
TGTGCCAGCTCACCGCGGCAGGGGGACTATGGCTACACCTTC
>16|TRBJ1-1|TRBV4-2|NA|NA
CASSQEAKGSNTEAFF
TGTGCCAGCAGCCAAGAGGCGAAAGGGTCGAACACTGAAGCTTTCTTT
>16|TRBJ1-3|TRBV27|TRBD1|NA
CASSETGVLTGNTIYF
TGTGCCAGCAGTGAGACAGGGGTTTTAACTGGAAACACCATATATTTT
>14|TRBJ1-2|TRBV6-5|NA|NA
CASGEFNTYGGYTF
TGTGCCAGCGGCGAATTTAACACCTACGGGGGCTACACCTTC
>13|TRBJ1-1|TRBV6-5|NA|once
CASSYGEGIEAFF
TGTGCCAGCAGTTACGGAGAGGGAATAGAAGCTTTCTTT
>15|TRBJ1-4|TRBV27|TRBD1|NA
CASSSPGTGHEKLFF
TGTGCCAGCAGTTCCCCCGGGACAGGGCACGAAAAACTGTTTTTT
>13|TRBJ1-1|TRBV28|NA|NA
CASNHRRNTEAFF
TGTGCCAGCAATCATCGCAGGAACACTGAAGCTTTCTTT
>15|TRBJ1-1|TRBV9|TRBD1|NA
CASSVVPGQGTEAFF
TGTGCCAGCAGCGTGGTCCCGGGACAGGGCACTGAAGCTTTCTTT
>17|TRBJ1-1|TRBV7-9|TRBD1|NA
CASRTYRTGPMNTEAFF
TGTGCCAGCAGGACATATAGGACAGGCCCCATGAACACTGAAGCTTTCTTT
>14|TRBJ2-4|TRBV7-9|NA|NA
CASSLGLAKNIQYF
TGTGCCAGCAGCTTAGGATTAGCCAAAAACATTCAGTACTTC
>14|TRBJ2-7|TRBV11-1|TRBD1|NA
CASSSDRFLDEQYF
TGTGCCAGCAGCTCGGACAGGTTCTTAGACGAGCAGTACTTC
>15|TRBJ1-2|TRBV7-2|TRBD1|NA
CASSPGGRTDYGYTF
TGTGCCAGCAGCCCAGGGGGCCGGACCGACTATGGCTACACCTTC
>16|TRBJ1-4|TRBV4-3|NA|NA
CASSQDRGNENEKLFF
TGCGCCAGCAGCCAAGATAGGGGGAACGAAAATGAAAAACTGTTTTTT
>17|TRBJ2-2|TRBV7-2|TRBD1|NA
CASSLRGTGRRGGELFF
TGTGCCAGCAGCTTAAGGGGGACAGGTAGACGAGGAGGGGAGCTGTTTTTT
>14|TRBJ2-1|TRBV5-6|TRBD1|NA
CASTRDRGRGEQFF
TGTGCCAGTACCCGGGACAGGGGGCGCGGTGAGCAGTTCTTC
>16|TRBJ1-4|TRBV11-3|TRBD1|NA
CASSFTSGTDYEKLFF
TGTGCCAGCAGCTTCACCTCGGGGACAGACTATGAAAAACTGTTTTTT
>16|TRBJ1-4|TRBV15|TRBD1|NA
CATSNEQGRVDEKLFF
TGTGCCACCAGCAATGAACAGGGGAGAGTAGATGAAAAACTGTTTTTT
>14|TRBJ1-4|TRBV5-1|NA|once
CASSAGTYGEKLFF
TGCGCCAGCAGCGCCGGGACCTACGGCGAAAAACTGTTTTTT
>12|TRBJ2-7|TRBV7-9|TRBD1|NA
CASNRDSYEQYF
TGTGCCAGCAACCGGGACAGTTACGAGCAGTACTTC